This TCR beta chain was recovered during a study of a mutant IDH1 vaccine in newly diagnosed glioma. In the study overall: Patients arrived already treated with radiotherapy, temozolomide, or both, most having had both. Points from the study as a whole: Across multiple MHC alleles, 90% to 95% of patients had vaccine-induced responses.

Only in-frame clones appear in the TCRdb table, and some are missing; sequencing was by immunoSEQ multiplex PCR. The sample consists of about 59,000 clones, around 90% of them appearing once. This clone was recorded once. Antigen unknown. Specified time point: baseline, week 1 (first vaccination visit). Treatment meaning: pre-vaccination baseline after standard-of-care therapy. The germline gives CDR1 SGHNT, CDR2 YYREEE (reference sequence). J was trimmed by 7 bases and V by 4 bases; bases with no gene match: 13. The CDR3 has 16 amino acids. This chain joins TRBV5-4 and TRBJ1-2; 10 bases fit TRBD1. This specimen consisted of PBMCs, obtained from a glioma patient treated with radiotherapy, temozolomide or both. The TCR was taken from a man aged 50-59 years with glioma. The CDR3 nucleotides are TGTGCCAGCAGCCCCAGTACCGGGACAGGGGTTCTTGGCTACACCTTC. Protein sequence: CASSPSTGTGVLGYTF.